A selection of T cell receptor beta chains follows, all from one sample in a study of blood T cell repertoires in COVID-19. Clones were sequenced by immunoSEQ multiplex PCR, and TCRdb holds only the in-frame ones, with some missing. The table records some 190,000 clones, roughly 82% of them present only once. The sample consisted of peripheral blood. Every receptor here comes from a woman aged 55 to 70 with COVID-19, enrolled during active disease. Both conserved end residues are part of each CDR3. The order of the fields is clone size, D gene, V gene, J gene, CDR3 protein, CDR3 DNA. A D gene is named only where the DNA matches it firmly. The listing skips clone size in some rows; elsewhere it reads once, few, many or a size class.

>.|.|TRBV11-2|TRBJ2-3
CASSLRGAETDTQYF
TGTGCCAGCAGCCTTCGGGGGGCTGAGACAGATACGCAGTATTTT
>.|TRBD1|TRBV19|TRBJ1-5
CASTKDRGYNQPQHF
TGTGCCAGTACCAAGGACAGGGGGTACAACCAGCCCCAGCATTTT
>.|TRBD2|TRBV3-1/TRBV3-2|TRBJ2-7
CASSFGTSGAYEQYF
TGTGCCAGCAGCTTCGGGACTAGCGGGGCTTACGAGCAGTACTTC
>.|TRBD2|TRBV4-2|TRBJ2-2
CASSQVVRAGAGELFF
TGTGCCAGCAGCCAAGTCGTTCGAGCGGGAGCGGGGGAGCTGTTTTTT
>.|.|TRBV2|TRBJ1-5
CASNRVNQPQHF
TGTGCCAGCAACAGGGTGAATCAGCCCCAGCATTTT
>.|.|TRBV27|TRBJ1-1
CASSLTGFTEAFF
TGTGCCAGCAGTTTAACGGGGTTCACTGAAGCTTTCTTT
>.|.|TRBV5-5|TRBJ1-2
CASSLEWQGGGYTF
TGTGCCAGCAGCTTGGAGTGGCAGGGTGGCGGCTACACCTTC
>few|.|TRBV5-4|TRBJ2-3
CASSVGRQITDTQYF
TGTGCCAGCAGCGTTGGGCGACAGATCACAGATACGCAGTATTTT
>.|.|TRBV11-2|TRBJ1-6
CASSLAITATYNSPLHF
TGTGCCAGCAGCTTAGCAATAACAGCAACCTATAATTCACCCCTCCACTTT
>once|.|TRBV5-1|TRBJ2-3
CASSRPIQARPSTDTQYF
TGCGCCAGCAGCCGACCGATCCAAGCGAGGCCTAGCACAGATACGCAGTATTTT
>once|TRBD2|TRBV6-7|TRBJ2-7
CASNNHRLAVYEQYF
TGTGCCAGCAATAACCACAGACTAGCGGTCTACGAGCAGTACTTC
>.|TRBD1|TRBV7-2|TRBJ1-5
CASSTQGGNNQPQHF
TGTGCCAGCAGCACCCAGGGGGGCAATAATCAGCCCCAGCATTTT
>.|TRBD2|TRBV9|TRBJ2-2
CASSPRTSGNTGELFF
TGTGCCAGCAGCCCCCGGACTAGCGGGAACACCGGGGAGCTGTTTTTT
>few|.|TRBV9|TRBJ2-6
CASSPTGSGANVLTF
TGTGCCAGCAGCCCTACAGGGTCTGGGGCCAACGTCCTGACTTTC
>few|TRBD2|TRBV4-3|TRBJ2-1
CASSQDQGTSGSYEQFF
TGCGCCAGCAGCCAAGATCAGGGGACTAGCGGGAGCTATGAGCAGTTCTTC